Listed below are T cell receptor beta chains from one sample, sequenced in a study of OX40 agonist ivuxolimab in advanced cancers. Using immunoSEQ multiplex PCR, the repertoire was profiled, and TCRdb retains in-frame clones only, with some absent. The sample has tens of thousands of clones, around 79% seen once. Sequencing used CD4+ or CD8+ T cells sorted from blood, obtained in a trial of the OX40 agonist ivuxolimab. These receptors originate from an adult with an advanced solid tumor such as melanoma, head and neck, liver or kidney cancer. Both conserved end residues are part of each CDR3. Fields, in order: D gene, clone size, V gene, J gene, CDR3 protein, CDR3 DNA. The D gene is left open where the match is weak. Rows may omit the clone size; those that give it use once, few, many or a size class.

D gene: NA
clone size: NA
V gene: TRBV11-3
J gene: TRBJ2-7
CDR3 protein: CASSPHPVVYEQYF
CDR3 DNA: TGTGCCAGCAGCCCTCATCCAGTCGTCTACGAGCAGTACTTC

D gene: NA
clone size: NA
V gene: TRBV5-1
J gene: TRBJ2-7
CDR3 protein: CASSGSPVGGAGEQYF
CDR3 DNA: TGCGCCAGCAGCGGATCCCCCGTGGGGGGGGCCGGCGAGCAGTACTTC

D gene: TRBD1
clone size: NA
V gene: TRBV5-1
J gene: TRBJ2-7
CDR3 protein: CASSSPGQGDWSYEQYF
CDR3 DNA: TGCGCCAGCAGCTCCCCCGGACAGGGAGATTGGTCCTACGAGCAGTACTTC

D gene: NA
clone size: NA
V gene: TRBV4-1
J gene: TRBJ1-2
CDR3 protein: CASSRSSNPSGYTF
CDR3 DNA: TGCGCCAGCAGCCGCTCCTCCAATCCCTCTGGCTACACCTTC

D gene: NA
clone size: NA
V gene: TRBV6-1
J gene: TRBJ2-1
CDR3 protein: CASTHDRARHNEQFF
CDR3 DNA: TGTGCCAGCACCCATGACCGAGCTCGTCACAATGAGCAGTTCTTC

D gene: NA
clone size: NA
V gene: TRBV5-1
J gene: TRBJ2-3
CDR3 protein: CASSLDGSTDTQYF
CDR3 DNA: TGCGCCAGCAGCTTGGACGGTAGCACAGATACGCAGTATTTT

D gene: TRBD2
clone size: NA
V gene: TRBV6-5
J gene: TRBJ2-5
CDR3 protein: CASRTRLAVIETQYF
CDR3 DNA: TGTGCCAGCAGGACTCGACTAGCGGTCATAGAGACCCAGTACTTC

D gene: NA
clone size: once
V gene: TRBV7-2
J gene: TRBJ2-2
CDR3 protein: CASSLVERGELFF
CDR3 DNA: TGTGCCAGCAGCTTAGTAGAAAGGGGGGAGCTGTTTTTT

D gene: NA
clone size: NA
V gene: TRBV28
J gene: TRBJ1-5
CDR3 protein: CASSPGARQPQHF
CDR3 DNA: TGTGCCAGCAGTCCGGGGGCTCGTCAGCCCCAGCATTTT

D gene: NA
clone size: NA
V gene: TRBV9
J gene: TRBJ2-4
CDR3 protein: CASSVVGGVQYF
CDR3 DNA: TGTGCCAGCAGCGTAGTAGGGGGGGTTCAGTACTTC

D gene: NA
clone size: NA
V gene: TRBV6-5
J gene: TRBJ2-7
CDR3 protein: CASSYSLGERQYF
CDR3 DNA: TGTGCCAGCAGTTACTCGTTAGGGGAACGGCAGTACTTC

D gene: NA
clone size: NA
V gene: TRBV27
J gene: TRBJ1-1
CDR3 protein: CASSRPEGTEAFF
CDR3 DNA: TGTGCCAGCAGCAGACCCGAGGGCACTGAAGCTTTCTTT

D gene: TRBD1
clone size: NA
V gene: TRBV19
J gene: TRBJ1-1
CDR3 protein: CASSKRGLTEAFF
CDR3 DNA: TGTGCCAGTAGTAAAAGGGGGCTCACTGAAGCTTTCTTT

D gene: NA
clone size: NA
V gene: TRBV21-1
J gene: TRBJ2-7
CDR3 protein: CASSNYPSEQYF
CDR3 DNA: TGTGCCAGCAGCAATTATCCCTCCGAGCAGTACTTC

D gene: TRBD2
clone size: once
V gene: TRBV27
J gene: TRBJ2-3
CDR3 protein: CASSSWGGSRTDTQYF
CDR3 DNA: TGTGCCAGCAGCTCGTGGGGCGGGAGTCGGACAGATACGCAGTATTTT

D gene: TRBD1
clone size: NA
V gene: TRBV7-3
J gene: TRBJ2-3
CDR3 protein: CASSFQGQGTDTQYF
CDR3 DNA: TGTGCCAGCAGCTTTCAAGGACAGGGCACAGATACGCAGTATTTT

D gene: TRBD2
clone size: NA
V gene: TRBV7-9
J gene: TRBJ2-1
CDR3 protein: CASSFPTSGRAMVVNEQFF
CDR3 DNA: TGTGCCAGCAGCTTTCCCACTAGCGGGAGGGCCATGGTTGTAAATGAGCAGTTCTTC

D gene: TRBD1
clone size: NA
V gene: TRBV5-1
J gene: TRBJ1-1
CDR3 protein: CASSLQGARRVDSEAFF
CDR3 DNA: TGCGCCAGCAGCCTGCAGGGGGCGAGGAGGGTTGATTCTGAAGCTTTCTTT

D gene: NA
clone size: NA
V gene: TRBV19
J gene: TRBJ1-5
CDR3 protein: CTSSMNPKEPQHF
CDR3 DNA: TGTACCAGTAGTATGAATCCTAAAGAGCCCCAGCATTTT

D gene: TRBD1
clone size: NA
V gene: TRBV9
J gene: TRBJ1-6
CDR3 protein: CASSVVDRGNSPLHF
CDR3 DNA: TGTGCCAGCAGCGTAGTAGACAGGGGTAATTCACCCCTCCACTTT

D gene: TRBD2
clone size: NA
V gene: TRBV14
J gene: TRBJ2-1
CDR3 protein: CASSSRTSGTFF
CDR3 DNA: TGTGCCAGCAGCTCACGGACTAGCGGGACGTTCTTC

D gene: NA
clone size: NA
V gene: TRBV28
J gene: TRBJ1-4
CDR3 protein: CASSLNRAMREKLFF
CDR3 DNA: TGTGCCAGCAGTTTAAACAGGGCCATGCGGGAAAAACTGTTTTTT

D gene: NA
clone size: NA
V gene: TRBV7-2
J gene: TRBJ1-1
CDR3 protein: CASSGSGYSAFF
CDR3 DNA: TGTGCCAGCAGCGGGTCGGGGTACTCAGCTTTCTTT

D gene: NA
clone size: few
V gene: TRBV11-2
J gene: TRBJ1-5
CDR3 protein: CASSPGGFSQPQHF
CDR3 DNA: TGTGCCAGCAGCCCCGGGGGATTTTCCCAGCCCCAGCATTTT

D gene: NA
clone size: NA
V gene: TRBV19
J gene: TRBJ2-3
CDR3 protein: CASTFGSTDTQYF
CDR3 DNA: TGTGCCAGTACCTTCGGTAGCACAGATACGCAGTATTTT

D gene: NA
clone size: NA
V gene: TRBV28
J gene: TRBJ2-5
CDR3 protein: CASSPAGSPQETQYF
CDR3 DNA: TGTGCCAGCAGTCCAGCGGGCTCTCCGCAAGAGACCCAGTACTTC

D gene: NA
clone size: NA
V gene: TRBV2
J gene: TRBJ2-5
CDR3 protein: CASSAGQGVETQYF
CDR3 DNA: TGTGCCAGCAGTGCGGGGCAGGGTGTAGAAACCCAGTACTTC

D gene: NA
clone size: once
V gene: TRBV9
J gene: TRBJ2-7
CDR3 protein: CASSPRTSYEQYF
CDR3 DNA: TGTGCCAGCAGCCCCCGGACCTCCTACGAGCAGTACTTC

D gene: NA
clone size: few
V gene: TRBV27
J gene: TRBJ1-4
CDR3 protein: CASSLLGMGGTNEKLFF
CDR3 DNA: TGTGCCAGCAGTTTATTGGGGATGGGGGGTACTAATGAAAAACTGTTTTTT

D gene: TRBD2
clone size: few
V gene: TRBV10-1
J gene: TRBJ2-1
CDR3 protein: CASSVLAGQNEQFF
CDR3 DNA: TGCGCCAGCAGTGTTCTAGCGGGGCAGAATGAGCAGTTCTTC

D gene: NA
clone size: few
V gene: TRBV20-1
J gene: TRBJ1-4
CDR3 protein: CSTAREKLFF
CDR3 DNA: TGCAGTACTGCGAGGGAAAAACTGTTTTTT